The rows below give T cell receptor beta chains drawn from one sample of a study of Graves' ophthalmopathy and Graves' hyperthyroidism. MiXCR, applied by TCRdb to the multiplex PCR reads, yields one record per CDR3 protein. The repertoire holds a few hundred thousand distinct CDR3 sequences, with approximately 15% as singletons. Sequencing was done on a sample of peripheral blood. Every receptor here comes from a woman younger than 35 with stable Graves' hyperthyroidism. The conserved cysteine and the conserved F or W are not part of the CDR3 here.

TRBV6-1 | ASSRTENTGELF
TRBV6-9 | ASSYATSGRLLYEQY
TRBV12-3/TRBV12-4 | ASKQGAGETQY
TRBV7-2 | ASSLYGTGELF
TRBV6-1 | ASSPGQGLNYGYT
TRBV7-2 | ASSSSSIVGTQY
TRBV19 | ASSIAADYGYT
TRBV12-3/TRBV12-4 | ASSQIGELF
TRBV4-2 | ASSRLPSGGSGDTQY
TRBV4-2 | ASSQDQESAGNTIY
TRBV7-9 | ASSCRDDTNYGYT
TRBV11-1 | ASSNARGGFTEAF
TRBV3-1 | ASSQGGQNIKY
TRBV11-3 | ASSLEGRDGNTIY
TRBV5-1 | PKQTGAAQETQY
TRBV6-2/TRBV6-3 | ASSYSRRGAYQETQY
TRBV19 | ASSSLGEGNYGYT
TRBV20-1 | SARKTGAYEQY
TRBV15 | ATSRDVTGYT
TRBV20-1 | SALVPELPNTEAF
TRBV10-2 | ASSVTGQGGRGAF
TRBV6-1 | ASSEGESYYGYT
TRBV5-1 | ASSLEGGSSNTEAF
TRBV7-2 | ASRNGQGRSLH
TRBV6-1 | ASSEPGLAGYEQY
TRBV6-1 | ASSETYRVAPSYEQY
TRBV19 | ASSIAGTGVYEQY
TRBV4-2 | ASSQGNVGSTGELF
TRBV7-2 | ASSTSRAGGYETQY
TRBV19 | ASSSGGETDTQY
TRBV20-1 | SARRLAGPKETQY
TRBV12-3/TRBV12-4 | ASSLSPLVGRGGQETQY
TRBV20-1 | SARDRFANIGELF
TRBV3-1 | ASSLVTGKETQY
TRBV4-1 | ASSPFEGPNTGELF
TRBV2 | ASKDRVNQETQY
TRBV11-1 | ASSLGPLSSGGSLGEQY
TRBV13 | ASSLGGMLNTEAF
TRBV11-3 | ASSPYGANTGELF
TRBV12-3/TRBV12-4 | ASSSLGRTNTEAF
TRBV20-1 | SARDLRGANTEAS
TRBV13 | ASSPTGRRLAEAF
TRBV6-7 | ASPTPAEGNMNTEAF
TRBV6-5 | ASRLPGQGREQY
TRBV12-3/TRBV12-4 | ASSFEGRWWAF
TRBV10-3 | AISDTNQPQH
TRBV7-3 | ASSAYTDTEAF
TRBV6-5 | ASSYSGGFQETQY
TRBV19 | ASSIDIGAGSASIGYT
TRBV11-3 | ASETLRDGYT
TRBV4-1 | ASSQPGLADYSYEQY
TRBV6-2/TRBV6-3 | ASSRVFNHANTEAF
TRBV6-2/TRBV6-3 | ASRRDLGDEQY
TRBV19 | ASSITGLIISGNTIY
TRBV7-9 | ASSGSARSYGYT
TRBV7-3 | ASSSRTGNPFSNQPQH
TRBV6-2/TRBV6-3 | ASSNRPYNQPQH